The 6 T cell receptor beta chains listed next were all sequenced from one sample in a study of blood T cell repertoires in COVID-19 (dated by TCRdb to the early 2020s). Library generation was performed with the immunoSEQ multiplex PCR assay. TCRdb's version of the immuneACCESS table is confined to in-frame rearrangements and falls short of the full clone set. An unresolved V gene accounts for under half of the shortfall where checked; the remainder is of unknown origin. The sample table shows approximately 350,000 clones, and 80% to 90% are seen once. The ten most abundant clones make up roughly 1% of the sample. Sequenced input: PBMCs or T cells enriched from blood (not recorded which). These receptors all stem from a man aged 18 to 30 who had recovered from COVID-19.

The J gene is TRBJ1-1, the V gene TRBV21-1; TRBD1, the table's D call, lacks a check against the DNA. TRBV21-1 is given as a pseudogene. The length of the CDR3 is 18 residues. CDR3 sequence (DNA): TGTGCCAGCAGCAAATTCCGTGTAACACAGACCCTGAACACTGAAGCTTTCTTT. This gives the protein CASSKFRVTQTLNTEAFF.

The chain carries TRBV4-3 and TRBJ2-2; TRBD1 is a possible D gene (6 bases). Germline V gene lookup returns CDR1 LGHNA and CDR2 YSLEER. The V and J ends lost 5 bases and 7 bases respectively, with 8 bases between them. This CDR3 is built from 12 residues. CDR3 loop: CASSLQGGELFF. CDR3 sequence (DNA): TGCGCCAGCAGCTTACAGGGCGGGGAGCTGTTTTTT.

The chain employs TRBV2 and TRBJ2-2, with 12 nucleotides matching TRBD2. J lost 6 bases, V lost 2 bases, and 4 bases had no gene match. The V gene's germline CDR1 is SNHLY and CDR2 FYNNEI. This CDR3 is built from 16 residues. The CDR3 bases are TGTGCCAGCAGTGAACCTACTAGCGGGGGGCCCGGGGAGCTGTTTTTT. Residues: CASSEPTSGGPGELFF.

The chain carries TRBV6-5 and TRBJ2-1, with D perhaps matching TRBD1 (5 bases). From germline, CDR1 is MNHEY and CDR2 SVGAGI. This CDR3 spans 14 amino acids. V was cut by 0 bases and J by 8 bases, with 11 bases left in between. CDR3 in amino acids: CASSYSTGSDEQFF. The CDR3 nucleotides read TGTGCCAGCAGTTACTCAACAGGAAGCGATGAGCAGTTCTTC.

J is TRBJ1-2 and V is TRBV2, with 7 bases aligning to TRBD1. This CDR3 has 11 amino acids. V lost 10 bases and J lost 8; bases outside the gene matches: 7. Germline assignment: CDR1 SNHLY and CDR2 FYNNEI. CDR3 protein: CATRQGGGYTF. The CDR3 nucleotides read TGTGCCACCCGACAGGGAGGCGGCTACACCTTC.

The chain couples TRBV6-2 or TRBV6-3 to TRBJ1-6; the D gene is possibly TRBD1 (5 bases). Trimming took off 6 bases at V and 7 bases at J, with 16 bases between the two ends. This CDR3 spans 15 amino acids. Germline V CDR1 and CDR2: MNHEY, SVGEGT. The CDR3 sequence: CASSLGGGWNSPLHF. CDR3 bases: TGTGCCAGCAGCCTCGGGGGGGGGTGGAATTCACCCCTCCACTTT.